Only a few counts were recorded for the clone carrying this TCR beta chain. Its antigen is not identified. The data belong to a study of blood T cells in healthy people across ages. General study points: Samples with more naive T cells showed higher observed beta diversity. Estimated diversity across one million T cells was deemed an underestimate.

The authors ran a second PCR of about 6 to 11 cycles using a sample-barcoded 5' primer and a J-beta primer mix. TCRdb re-analysed the 5' RACE reads in MiXCR, keeping a single row per CDR3 protein. The data contain roughly 1,500,000 distinct CDR3 sequences, approximately 32% of them singletons. CDR3 length: 16 residues. CDR1 and CDR2 from the germline V gene are MDHEN and SYDVKM. The V end lost 6 bases, the J end lost 2 bases, and 17 bases lay between the germline ends. The sequencing input was blood. The chain recombines TRBV28 with TRBJ2-1; possibly TRBD1 or TRBD2 for D (6 bases each). The clonotype was recovered from a young woman in good health. Here the CDR3 reads CASRIGGRYAYNEQFF. CDR3 sequence (DNA): TGTGCCAGCAGGATAGGGGGGAGGTACGCCTACAATGAGCAGTTCTTC.